Listed below are T cell receptor beta chains from one sample, sequenced in a study of cytomegalovirus exposure and HLA in healthy donors. Some clones are missing from TCRdb's copy, which holds only in-frame ones; the method was immunoSEQ multiplex PCR. The sample lists about 140,000 clones; more than 55% were seen once. Sequenced sample: PBMCs. These receptor sequences come from a woman in her fifties or sixties in good health and CMV-seronegative. The CDR3 runs from the conserved cysteine through the conserved F or W. Each record gives: clone size, J gene, V gene, D gene, CDR3 DNA, CDR3 protein. D genes are given only for firm matches. Clone size is stated in some rows and not others, as once, few, many or a class when expanded.

size: NA
J: TRBJ1-6
V: TRBV5-4
D: TRBD1
DNA: TGTGCCAGCAGCTTGGTTGGGGACAGACCAGTCCCCCTCCACTTT
CDR3: CASSLVGDRPVPLHF

size: NA
J: TRBJ2-1
V: TRBV5-1
D: NA
DNA: TGCGCCAGCAGCAGAGCGGGCAGCTCCTACAATGAGCAGTTCTTC
CDR3: CASSRAGSSYNEQFF

size: NA
J: TRBJ2-1
V: TRBV5-4
D: TRBD2
DNA: TGTGCCAGCAGCTTCGGAGCGGGAGGGTCCCACAATGAGCAGTTCTTC
CDR3: CASSFGAGGSHNEQFF

size: NA
J: TRBJ1-1
V: TRBV21-1
D: NA
DNA: TGTGCCAGCAGCAAGGATCACCCAGGGGGATTTACTGAAGCTTTCTTT
CDR3: CASSKDHPGGFTEAFF

size: NA
J: TRBJ2-3
V: TRBV9
D: TRBD1
DNA: TGTGCCAGCAGCGTAGCAGGGACAGGGGCAGATACGCAGTATTTT
CDR3: CASSVAGTGADTQYF

size: NA
J: TRBJ1-6
V: TRBV6-1
D: NA
DNA: TGTGCCAGCAGTGAATTGTCAGGTGTAGTCACCCTCCACTTT
CDR3: CASSELSGVVTLHF

size: NA
J: TRBJ1-2
V: TRBV29-1
D: NA
DNA: TGCAGCGTTGACAGGGCCACTAACTATGGCTACACCTTC
CDR3: CSVDRATNYGYTF

size: NA
J: TRBJ2-7
V: TRBV27
D: NA
DNA: TGTGCCAGCAGTTTAAGGCTAGAGGGCGAGCAGTACTTC
CDR3: CASSLRLEGEQYF

size: NA
J: TRBJ2-7
V: TRBV7-8
D: NA
DNA: TGTGCCAGCAGCTTAGGGACCGGGAGATCCTACGAGCAGTACTTC
CDR3: CASSLGTGRSYEQYF

size: NA
J: TRBJ1-6
V: TRBV2
D: NA
DNA: TGTGCCGGACAGACAGAATATAATTCACCCCTCCACTTT
CDR3: CAGQTEYNSPLHF

size: NA
J: TRBJ2-2
V: TRBV7-9
D: TRBD1
DNA: TGTGCCAGCAAGGGGGCCTGGCGGATGGCCGGGGAGCTGTTTTTT
CDR3: CASKGAWRMAGELFF

size: few
J: TRBJ2-5
V: TRBV7-7
D: TRBD1
DNA: TGTGCCAGCAGCAGAAACGACAGGGGCCAAGAGACCCAGTACTTC
CDR3: CASSRNDRGQETQYF

size: NA
J: TRBJ2-1
V: TRBV9
D: TRBD2
DNA: TGTGCCAGCAGCGAGGGGACTAGCGTATTTAGTGAGCAGTTCTTC
CDR3: CASSEGTSVFSEQFF

size: NA
J: TRBJ2-3
V: TRBV5-1
D: TRBD2
DNA: TGCGCCAGCAGCTTGGGCGGTAGCGGGGTTTCAGATACGCAGTATTTT
CDR3: CASSLGGSGVSDTQYF

size: once
J: TRBJ2-5
V: TRBV19
D: NA
DNA: TGTGCCAGTAGTAGGGCCCAAGGGACCCAGTACTTC
CDR3: CASSRAQGTQYF

size: NA
J: TRBJ2-3
V: TRBV9
D: TRBD2
DNA: TGTGCCAGCAGCGTAGGTCTAGCGGGCCCACCCCCAGATACGCAGTATTTT
CDR3: CASSVGLAGPPPDTQYF

size: NA
J: TRBJ2-3
V: TRBV29-1
D: TRBD2
DNA: TGCAGCGTTGTGGCTAGCGGGGCAGGCACAGATACGCAGTATTTT
CDR3: CSVVASGAGTDTQYF

size: NA
J: TRBJ2-5
V: TRBV7-9
D: NA
DNA: TGTGCCAGCGCGGACAGCCAGTACCAAGAGACCCAGTACTTC
CDR3: CASADSQYQETQYF

size: NA
J: TRBJ1-2
V: TRBV7-3
D: TRBD1
DNA: TGTGCCAGCAGCTTAAGCCCAGGACAGGGGGCCGATGGCTACACCTTC
CDR3: CASSLSPGQGADGYTF

size: NA
J: TRBJ1-1
V: TRBV5-3
D: NA
DNA: TGTGCCAGAAGCTTTCATGGAGTGCCGAACACTGAAGCTTTCTTT
CDR3: CARSFHGVPNTEAFF

size: NA
J: TRBJ2-5
V: TRBV6-6
D: NA
DNA: TGTGCCAGCAGTTACGGGGGCAGGGGAGGGGAGACCCAGTACTTC
CDR3: CASSYGGRGGETQYF

size: NA
J: TRBJ1-2
V: TRBV5-4
D: NA
DNA: TGTGCCAGCAGCAGAAGTGCTACCCTGAGCTACACCTTC
CDR3: CASSRSATLSYTF

size: NA
J: TRBJ1-5
V: TRBV28
D: TRBD1
DNA: TGTGCCAGCTTAGGGACAGGGGGGATGGTTCAGCCCCAGCATTTT
CDR3: CASLGTGGMVQPQHF

size: few
J: TRBJ1-2
V: TRBV13
D: TRBD1
DNA: TGTGCCAGCACCCAGGACAGGGGAGACTATGGCTACACCTTC
CDR3: CASTQDRGDYGYTF

size: NA
J: TRBJ2-5
V: TRBV5-4
D: NA
DNA: TGTGCCAGCAGCCCAGTTCCCCAAGAGACCCAGTACTTC
CDR3: CASSPVPQETQYF

size: NA
J: TRBJ1-5
V: TRBV27
D: NA
DNA: TGTGCCAGCAGTTTAGGCCGTGGTCAGCCCCAGCATTTT
CDR3: CASSLGRGQPQHF

size: NA
J: TRBJ2-7
V: TRBV6-1
D: TRBD2
DNA: TGTGCCAGCAGTTCAAGCGGGGGTTCCTACGAGCAGTACTTC
CDR3: CASSSSGGSYEQYF

size: NA
J: TRBJ2-5
V: TRBV5-8
D: NA
DNA: TGTGCCAGCAGCTTGGGAGGAAGGGCAGGGGGGTTCCAAGAGACCCAGTACTTC
CDR3: CASSLGGRAGGFQETQYF

size: NA
J: TRBJ2-2
V: TRBV7-2
D: TRBD2
DNA: TGTGCCAGCAGCTCACTAGCGGTCATCGCGAACACCGGGGAGCTGTTTTTT
CDR3: CASSSLAVIANTGELFF

size: NA
J: TRBJ2-4
V: TRBV7-2
D: NA
DNA: TGTGCCAGCAGCGGGGGGGGGCTAGCCAAAAACATTCAGTACTTC
CDR3: CASSGGGLAKNIQYF

size: once
J: TRBJ2-6
V: TRBV7-8
D: NA
DNA: TGTGCCAGCACCACGGGGGCTGGGGCCAACGTCCTGACTTTC
CDR3: CASTTGAGANVLTF

size: NA
J: TRBJ2-7
V: TRBV5-1
D: TRBD2
DNA: TGCGCCAGCAGCACAAGCGGGAGCTCCTACGAGCAGTACTTC
CDR3: CASSTSGSSYEQYF

size: once
J: TRBJ2-3
V: TRBV4-3
D: TRBD2
DNA: TGCGCCAGCAGTCAACGGGGGGGGGATACGCAGTATTTT
CDR3: CASSQRGGDTQYF

size: NA
J: TRBJ1-5
V: TRBV5-6
D: NA
DNA: TGTGCCAGCAGCTGGGGGGGCCGTTTGCAGGTTCAGCCCCAGCATTTT
CDR3: CASSWGGRLQVQPQHF

size: NA
J: TRBJ2-1
V: TRBV2
D: TRBD2
DNA: TGTGCCAGCAGTGTTCATCCTAGCGGGAAACGGTATGAGCAGTTCTTC
CDR3: CASSVHPSGKRYEQFF

size: few
J: TRBJ2-3
V: TRBV5-1
D: TRBD2
DNA: TGCGCCAGCAGGGGGGGACTAGGGCCAGATACGCAGTATTTT
CDR3: CASRGGLGPDTQYF

size: few
J: TRBJ1-6
V: TRBV6-1
D: TRBD1
DNA: TGTGCCAGCAGTAACTACAGGGGTTTTAATTCACCCCTCCACTTT
CDR3: CASSNYRGFNSPLHF